Included here is one T cell receptor beta chain sequence, with context. The antigen is unknown. The sample is drawn from a study of cytomegalovirus exposure and HLA in healthy donors. Study-level results: Later genetic work tied a missense DCLRE1C variant to beta-chain V and J trimming. Prediction of most subjects' HLA-A and HLA-B alleles by TCR beta sequences was reportedly accurate.

The PCR contained 60 Vbeta and 13 Jbeta primers. Libraries were prepared by immunoSEQ multiplex PCR; TCRdb keeps only in-frame clonotypes and omits some of them. Of some 170,000 clones in the sample, roughly 80% are singletons; the top ten hold about 4.6%. This CDR3 has 14 amino acids. Germline lookup yields CDR1 MDHEN and CDR2 SYDVKM. V lost 11 bases to trimming and J lost 5 bases; unmatched junction nucleotides: 11. The chain recombines TRBV28 with TRBJ2-2, with TRBD2 matching over 7 bases. The receptor comes from a man aged 40-55 years in good health and CMV-seronegative. Sequencing was performed on PBMCs. Here the CDR3 DNA reads TGTGCCGCAACCGGGACTATGGGGACCGGGGAGCTGTTTTTT. As protein: CAATGTMGTGELFF.